The next 23 T cell receptor beta chains were all read from a single sample in a study of tumor and adjacent non-tumor tissue in lung cancer. Three rounds of nested PCR, following a modified ARM-PCR protocol, produced the TCRbeta library. MiXCR, applied by TCRdb to the multiplex PCR reads, yields one record per CDR3 protein. The data show 60,000 to 100,000 distinct CDR3 sequences, around 76% seen once. This sample's RNA came from whole unsorted tissue. More than 3 cm separated this lung sample from the edge of the tumor. What was sequenced was distant non-tumor lung tissue. These receptors were obtained from a man between 65 and 79 years old with non-small cell lung cancer.

As regards this clonotype: A junction boundary mismatches the germline segment, possibly from a read error. The chain employs TRBV11-2 and TRBJ2-3, with D perhaps TRBD1 (6 bases). CDR3 length: 14 amino acids. The germline V gene has CDR1 SGHAT and CDR2 FQNNGV. For the CDR3, the DNA is TGTGACAGCAGCTTAGATCAGGGGCCGGATACGCAGTATTTT. The encoded protein is CDSSLDQGPDTQYF.

As concerns this clonotype: A read error may account for a junction end that differs from germline. The chain recombines TRBV29-1 with TRBJ2-7, with D possibly being TRBD1 (5 bases). Germline CDR1 reads SQVTM; CDR2 reads ANQGSEA. The CDR3 totals 13 residues. The CDR3 spells CCVEDQGTYEQYF. The DNA of the CDR3 is TGCTGCGTTGAAGACCAGGGTACCTACGAGCAGTACTTC.

As to this clonotype: An end of the junction does not agree with germline; a read error may underlie this. The chain joins TRBV5-4 to TRBJ2-1; 11 nucleotides agree with TRBD2. CDR1 SGHNT and CDR2 YYREEE come from the germline V gene (reference sequence). This CDR3 has 19 amino acids. CDR3 residues: CASSLAGSTSGSSYNEHFF. DNA for the CDR3: TGTGCCAGCAGCTTGGCCGGGAGTACTAGCGGGAGCTCCTACAATGAGCACTTCTTC.

About this clonotype itself: Germline and junction disagree at one end, which may indicate a read error. The genes are TRBV29-1 and TRBJ2-1; 9 bases agree with TRBD1. In germline, CDR1 is SQVTM, CDR2 ANQGSEA. The CDR3 length is 18 residues. The CDR3 nucleotides are TGCGGCGTTGAACTGCTTCAGGGACAGGGAAGTGGATACAATGATCAGTTCTTC. It codes for CGVELLQGQGSGYNDQFF.

This chain links TRBV10-1 with TRBJ2-7; 9 bases are a match to TRBD2. The CDR3 covers 16 residues. Germline V lookup: CDR1 WNHNN, CDR2 SYGVQD (reference sequence). Germline trimming cut 2 bases from V and 4 bases from J; bases unmatched to any gene: 9. The CDR3 coding sequence is TGCGCCAGCAGTGAGGGGACTAGCTGGAACTCTTACGAGCAGTACTTC. This translates into CASSEGTSWNSYEQYF.

By share, this clonotype ranks as medium-sized. The chain joins TRBV28 to TRBJ1-1; D is possibly TRBD1 (6 bases). The CDR3 length is 13 residues. Per the germline V gene, CDR1 is MDHEN and CDR2 is SYDVKM. The germline V and J ends were trimmed by 6 bases and 5 bases, with 13 bases remaining between them. The CDR3 sequence: CASSPQGRTEAFF. CDR3 DNA sequence: TGTGCCAGCAGCCCACAGGGTAGGACTGAAGCTTTCTTT.

This chain uses TRBV11-2 with TRBJ2-1; D not resolved. Germline assignment: CDR1 SGHAT and CDR2 FQNNGV. The CDR3 consists of 14 residues. Trimming removed 6 bases from V and 13 bases from J, with 22 bases in between. CDR3 residues: CASRERASAWGQFF. Written as DNA, the CDR3 is TGTGCCAGCAGGGAAAGGGCCAGCGCCTGGGGACAGTTCTTC.

Points on this clonotype: Relative to the germline gene, one junction end is altered; a read error may explain this. This chain joins TRBV12-3 or TRBV12-4 and TRBJ2-3; 8 bases agree with TRBD2. This CDR3 spans 16 amino acids. The CDR3 sequence: CASSMGLVAYTDTQYF. The CDR3 DNA reads TGTGCGAGCAGTATGGGACTAGTGGCCTACACAGATACGCAGTATTTT.

With respect to this clonotype: One end of the junction fails to match germline, which may point to a read error. The chain is built from TRBV6-6 and TRBJ1-5; 7 bases agree with TRBD1. The length of the CDR3 is 18 residues. Germline V gene lookup returns CDR1 MNHNY and CDR2 SVGAGI (reference sequence). DNA of the CDR3: TGTGCCAGCAGTTACTTAGGGTGGGGACAGATTAGCAATCAACCCCAGCATTTT. It is translated as CASSYLGWGQISNQPQHF.

The chain has TRBV11-3 and TRBJ1-5; TRBD1 matches 7 bases. Germline CDR1 is SGHNT and CDR2 is YENEEA. The CDR3 runs to 22 residues. V was pared by 3 bases and J by 0 bases, with 23 bases of the junction left unmatched. CDR3 nucleotide sequence: TGTGCCAGCAGCTTCCTAATTAAATTAGGGGGCCTGAGCTTCCGTAGCAATCAGCCCCAGCATTTT. This translates into CASSFLIKLGGLSFRSNQPQHF.

This sequence joins TRBV6-2 or TRBV6-3 and TRBJ2-7; no definite D call. The CDR3 is 13 residues long. CDR1 is MNHEY, CDR2 SVGEGT, per germline. DNA of the CDR3: TGTGACGGCCAATACGGAAGCTCCTACGAGCAGTACTTC. Translation: CDGQYGSSYEQYF.

This sequence joins TRBV6-5 and TRBJ1-1; 8 bases match TRBD1. V lost 0 bases and J lost 12; bases outside the gene matches: 15. CDR1 and CDR2 from the germline V gene are MNHEY and SVGAGI. The CDR3 extends over 16 amino acids. The CDR3 sequence: CASSYSPRTGSTKTFF. The CDR3 DNA reads TGTGCCAGCAGTTACTCCCCACGGACAGGGAGCACTAAAACTTTCTTT.

About this clonotype: Because it lacks the conserved phenylalanine or tryptophan at the end, this CDR3 is likely a read error. The CDR3 is CASSLDRGYTDTQYL. DNA of the CDR3: TGTGCCAGCAGCTTAGATCGGGGGTATACAGATACGCAGTATCTT. The chain uses TRBV11-2 and TRBJ2-3; weak D call: TRBD2 (6 bases). CDR3 length: 15 residues. Germline CDR1 SGHAT, CDR2 FQNNGV. With 0 bases removed from V and 3 bases from J, the gap between germline ends came to 10 bases.

This clonotype was found a few times. Since a much larger clone is just one base distant, this may be a read error. This CDR3 fails to terminate in the conserved phenylalanine or tryptophan, so it likely reflects a read error. This chain joins TRBV6-5 and TRBJ1-6; D is perhaps TRBD1 (5 bases). CDR1 and CDR2 (germline): MNHEY, SVGAGI. V was trimmed by 0 bases and J by 9 bases, leaving 9 bases between them. The CDR3 extends over 14 amino acids. CDR3 amino acids: CASSYSIGGSPLHL. For the CDR3, the DNA is TGTGCCAGCAGTTACTCGATTGGGGGTTCACCCCTCCACCTT.

This clonotype was seen only once. A much larger clone is a single base away; this may be a read error. The CDR3 bases are TGTGCCAGCAGCTTGGGAAGGACAGGGGAAACCTGGGAGCTGTTTTTT. It encodes CASSLGRTGETWELFF. V gene TRBV5-4 combines with J gene TRBJ2-2, with 9 bases identical to TRBD1. The CDR3 loop spans 16 amino acids. Per the germline V gene, CDR1 is SGHNT and CDR2 is YYREEE (reference sequence). J was trimmed by 9 bases and V by 0 bases; bases with no gene match: 9.

Regarding this clonotype: Lacking the conserved final phenylalanine or tryptophan, this CDR3 likely reflects a read error. The chain combines TRBV6-6 with TRBJ2-1; 8 bases map to TRBD2. The V gene's germline CDR1 is MNHNY and CDR2 SVGAGI (reference sequence). After removal of 2 bases from V and 4 bases from J, the junction contained 10 bases not matched to a gene. This CDR3 comprises 17 residues. CDR3 amino acids: CASSYRPVGGEYNEQFI. DNA for the CDR3: TGTGCCAGCAGTTACCGTCCAGTCGGGGGGGAATACAATGAGCAGTTCATC.

This clonotype was found once. This chain links TRBV24-1 with TRBJ2-5, with D possibly being TRBD1 (6 bases). CDR1 is KGHDR, CDR2 SFDVKD, per germline. Trimming removed 5 bases at V and 1 base at J, with 13 bases between. The CDR3 has 15 residues. The CDR3 region has the DNA TGTGCCACCAGTGGATATCGGGACACCCAAGAGACCCAGTACTTC. Protein product: CATSGYRDTQETQYF.

This clonotype was recorded a few times. The chain joins TRBV30 to TRBJ2-3; no definite D call. Trimming pared 0 bases from V and 2 bases from J, leaving 12 bases between. The CDR3 length is 15 residues. The germline V gene encodes CDR1 GTSNPN and CDR2 SVGIG (reference sequence). The CDR3 nucleotides are TGTGCCTGGAGTGTAGGGATTGTAGCCACAGATACGCAGTATTTT. Protein: CAWSVGIVATDTQYF.

This clonotype has a handful of counts. A junction end diverges from the germline sequence, so it may reflect a read error. V gene TRBV6-6 combines with J gene TRBJ1-5; 9 bases are a match to TRBD1. This CDR3 has 16 residues. Germline assignment: CDR1 MNHNY and CDR2 SVGAGI (reference sequence). CDR3 protein: CASRTETGGSNQPQHF. For the CDR3, the DNA is TGTGCCAGCAGGACAGAGACAGGGGGAAGCAATCAGCCACAGCATTTT.

Details on this clonotype: A read error may be the cause here, since a much bigger clone is one base away. V usage is TRBV4-3 and J usage is TRBJ2-5; possibly TRBD1 or TRBD2 for D (5 bases each). CDR1 is LGHNA and CDR2 is YSLEER in the germline V gene. The germline V and J ends were trimmed by 0 bases and 0 bases, with 20 bases remaining between them. The CDR3 runs 19 residues. The CDR3 loop reads CASSQDASWGTTYQETQYF. The CDR3 DNA reads TGCGCCAGCAGCCAAGACGCCTCCTGGGGGACCACCTACCAAGAGACCCAGTACTTC.

As regards this clonotype: No conserved phenylalanine or tryptophan is present at the end of the CDR3, so a read error is the likely explanation. The limits of the CDR3 on the DNA are not certain, so only TCRdb's listed CDR3 is given. The gene calls are TRBV24-1 and TRBJ2-3; the table assigns TRBD1, which was not confirmed against the DNA. Germline V gene sequence: CDR1 KGHDR, CDR2 SFDVKD. With termini counted, the CDR3 has 16 amino acids. The CDR3 sequence: CATQGKGGYRTDTRYY.

A note on this clonotype: A read error may account for a junction end that differs from germline. The CDR3 region has the DNA TGTGCCAGGAGTTCCCTACAGGGGGCGGGTTCGGGCACTGAAGCTTTCTTT. Translated: CARSSLQGAGSGTEAFF. The rearrangement uses TRBV12-3 or TRBV12-4 and TRBJ1-1; 9 bases align to TRBD1. There are 17 residues in the CDR3.

Concerning this clonotype: A junction end diverges from the germline sequence, so it may reflect a read error. The chain links TRBV4-3 to TRBJ1-2; D perhaps matches TRBD1 (5 bases). This CDR3 is built from 13 residues. Germline V lookup: CDR1 LGHNA, CDR2 YSLEER. The chain's CDR3 is CANSLGAAYGYTF. The CDR3 DNA reads as TGCGCCAACAGCCTAGGGGCGGCATATGGCTACACCTTC.